This passage covers 18 T cell receptor beta chains from one sample sequenced in a study of shared clonotypes between healthy human individuals (dated by TCRdb to the early 2020s). CD8 naive samples were CD45RO-negative cells positively selected for CCR7, giving a CD45RA+CCR7+ population that excluded TemRA cells. Library preparation used the immunoSEQ multiplex PCR assay. What TCRdb holds here is the immuneACCESS table cut down to in-frame rearrangements. Part of the clones is not present; checked against another copy, under half of the missing clones reflect an unresolved V gene, and the others are unexplained. The sample table contains approximately 810,000 clones; only one count was recorded for approximately 92% of them. The ten largest clones take up 24% of the sample. The sample comprised naive CD8+ T cells sorted from blood. The cell subset or site label for this specimen denotes: CD45RA+CCR7+. These receptors all come from a man aged 30-40 years in good health.

This chain links TRBV11-2 with TRBJ2-4; D uncertain. From germline, CDR1 is SGHAT and CDR2 FQNNGV. The V end was cut by 7 bases, the J end by 8 bases, with 21 bases between. The CDR3 runs to 15 residues. As DNA, the CDR3 is TGTGCCAGCACCGCCCACCAACAGAGTTGGGACATTCAGTACTTC. Protein sequence: CASTAHQQSWDIQYF.

The chain employs TRBV5-1 and TRBJ2-7; 7 bases line up with TRBD1. The CDR3 length is 14 residues. From germline, CDR1 is SGHRS and CDR2 YFSETQ. Trimming at V came to 4 bases and at J to 7 bases, leaving 11 bases not matched to a gene. DNA for the CDR3: TGCGCCAGCAGCAGAACGACAGGGTTAGAGGAGCAGTACTTC. The encoded protein is CASSRTTGLEEQYF.

This chain connects TRBV9 to TRBJ1-4; no clear D gene. With 4 bases removed from V and 4 bases from J, the gap between germline ends came to 20 bases. The CDR3 totals 17 residues. Per the germline V gene, CDR1 is SGDLS and CDR2 is YYNGEE. The CDR3 coding sequence is TGTGCCAGCAGCCCGCGGTCGGTGACCGCCTATAATGAAAAACTGTTTTTT. Translation: CASSPRSVTAYNEKLFF.

The chain is built from TRBV4-1 and TRBJ2-5, with 7 bases fitting TRBD2. The germline CDR1 and CDR2 sequences are MGHRA and YSYEKL. The CDR3 is 14 residues long. V dropped 0 bases and J dropped 2; count of bases not matched to a gene: 0. Written as DNA, the CDR3 is TGCGCCAGCAGCCAAGAACTAGCGCAAGAGACCCAGTACTTC. Translation: CASSQELAQETQYF.

The chain uses TRBV18 and TRBJ1-5; D is undetermined. Germline CDR1 reads KGHSH; CDR2 reads LQKENI. Trimming took 1 base from V and 3 from J, leaving 7 bases between them. The CDR3 runs 14 residues. The CDR3 DNA reads TGTGCCAGCTCACCACAAGCGATCAATCAGCCCCAGCATTTT. Translation: CASSPQAINQPQHF.

V and J are TRBV7-9 and TRBJ1-5; perhaps TRBD1 as D (5 bases). The CDR3 totals 14 residues. In germline, CDR1 is SEHNR, CDR2 FQNEAQ (reference sequence). Deletions cut 5 bases from V and 10 bases from J, with 18 bases between. In nucleotides, the CDR3 is TGTGCCAGCAGCAGAGGAGGGGCGGGTCATCCCCAGCATTTT. Translating it yields CASSRGGAGHPQHF.

V usage is TRBV27 and J usage is TRBJ1-2; possibly TRBD1 for D (5 bases). Trimming took off 5 bases at V and 4 bases at J, with 11 bases between the two ends. Germline loops: CDR1 MNHEY, CDR2 SMNVEV (reference sequence). The CDR3 contains 13 residues. CDR3 nucleotides: TGTGCCAGCAGTCAGACAGCTTTCTATGGCTACACCTTC. Translated: CASSQTAFYGYTF.

The chain recombines TRBV6-6 with TRBJ2-1; TRBD2 matches 10 bases. CDR1 is MNHNY and CDR2 is SVGAGI in the germline V gene (reference sequence). V lost 4 bases and J lost 3; bases outside the gene matches: 6. CDR3 length equals 16 residues. The CDR3, as DNA: TGTGCCAGCAGTTCTTTCTCTAGCGGGAGCTACAATGAGCAGTTCTTC. Protein: CASSSFSSGSYNEQFF.

The chain joins TRBV27 to TRBJ2-1; weak D call: TRBD2 (6 bases). The CDR3 loop spans 14 amino acids. CDR1 MNHEY and CDR2 SMNVEV come from the germline V gene (reference sequence). The V gene lost 5 bases and the J gene lost 6 bases, with 14 bases spanning the gap. The CDR3 here is CASSSGLTRNEQFF. The CDR3 DNA is TGTGCCAGCAGTAGTGGACTAACTCGCAATGAGCAGTTCTTC.

The chain has TRBV10-1 and TRBJ2-7, with TRBD2 identical over 12 bases. Trimming took 3 bases from V and 1 from J; bases not matched to a gene: 10. Germline V CDR1 and CDR2: WNHNN, SYGVQD (reference sequence). The CDR3 totals 18 residues. CDR3 bases: TGCGCCAGCAGTGACGGACTAGCGGGGTCACGGAGGTCCTACGAGCAGTACTTC. Translating gives CASSDGLAGSRRSYEQYF.

This chain connects TRBV7-2 to TRBJ2-7, with 13 positions matching TRBD2. The trim removed 3 bases at V and 6 bases at J, leaving 8 bases unmatched. This CDR3 comprises 16 residues. CDR1 and CDR2 from the germline V gene are SGHTA and FQGNSA. Here the CDR3 reads CASSFGTSGILVEQYF. DNA of the CDR3: TGTGCCAGCAGCTTCGGGACTAGCGGGATTCTAGTCGAGCAGTACTTC.

V and J are TRBV7-3 and TRBJ2-6; 9 bases agree with TRBD1. Germline V gene sequence: CDR1 SGHTA, CDR2 FQGTGA. V trimming: 5 bases; J trimming: 2 bases; junction bases outside the gene matches: 7. The CDR3 covers 17 residues. The CDR3 reads CASSPPRDRAGANVLTF. The CDR3, as DNA: TGTGCCAGCAGCCCCCCCCGGGACAGGGCTGGGGCCAACGTCCTGACTTTC.

The chain employs TRBV14 and TRBJ1-2, with D tentatively TRBD1 (5 bases). This CDR3 spans 14 amino acids. The germline gives CDR1 SGHDN, CDR2 FVKESK. The V and J ends lost 1 base and 3 bases respectively, with 9 bases between them. CDR3 residues: CASSQAGRDYGYTF. The CDR3 DNA reads as TGTGCCAGCAGCCAAGCGGGCAGGGACTATGGCTACACCTTC. Variable domain in full (rest from reference TRBV14 and TRBJ1-2): EAGVTQFPSHSVIEKGQTVTLRCDPISGHDNLYWYRRVMGKEIKFLLHFVKESKQDESGMPNNRFLAERTGGTYSTLKVQPAELEDSGVYFCASSQAGRDYGYTFGSGTRLTVV.

This chain joins TRBV4-1 and TRBJ2-7; 7 bases fit TRBD2. Germline V lookup: CDR1 MGHRA, CDR2 YSYEKL. The trim removed 1 base at V and 5 bases at J, leaving 8 bases unmatched. CDR3 length: 15 amino acids. The CDR3 DNA is TGCGCCAGCAGCCAAGGAGGACTAGTTCTCGACGAGCAGTACTTC. The encoded protein is CASSQGGLVLDEQYF.

This sequence joins TRBV27 and TRBJ1-1; no clear D gene. Trimming removed 8 bases at V and 0 bases at J, with 10 bases between. Germline values: CDR1 MNHEY, CDR2 SMNVEV (reference sequence). CDR3 length: 13 amino acids. The CDR3 loop is CASRVGVNTEAFF. The CDR3 region has the DNA TGTGCCAGCCGCGTCGGGGTGAACACTGAAGCTTTCTTT.

The chain carries TRBV6-6 and TRBJ2-1; 8 bases are shared with TRBD2. V lost 4 bases, J lost 0 bases, and 5 bases stayed unmatched. The length of the CDR3 is 16 residues. CDR1 and CDR2 from the germline V gene are MNHNY and SVGAGI (reference sequence). The CDR3 spells CASSSPGTSSYNEQFF. As DNA, the CDR3 is TGTGCCAGCAGTTCGCCTGGGACTAGCTCCTACAATGAGCAGTTCTTC.

The chain carries TRBV28 and TRBJ2-1; TRBD1 agrees at 10 bases. The V gene end was trimmed by 6 bases and the J gene end by 4 bases; junction bases not matched to a gene: 3. CDR3 length equals 14 residues. Per germline, CDR1 MDHEN and CDR2 SYDVKM. CDR3 loop: CASRGQGIYNEQFF. CDR3 nucleotides: TGTGCCAGCAGGGGACAGGGGATTTACAATGAGCAGTTCTTC.

The rearrangement uses TRBV7-9 and TRBJ2-1; 10 bases are a match to TRBD2. The CDR3 is 19 amino acids. Germline V gives CDR1 SEHNR, CDR2 FQNEAQ (reference sequence). Losses at the gene ends were 2 bases for V and 6 bases for J; bases not matched to a gene: 16. The CDR3, as DNA: TGTGCCAGCAGCTTACCCCCCGGGCTAGCGGGAGTTTTTCGCAATGAGCAGTTCTTC. It specifies CASSLPPGLAGVFRNEQFF.